The 17 T cell receptor beta chains below all came from one sample that was sequenced in a study of CD8+ T cells in alopecia areata. For five patients taking part in the biomarker study, CD4+ cells were further sorted into CD25+CD127- cells. TCR sequencing used cDNA made by reverse transcription of extracted RNA. Using immunoSEQ multiplex PCR, the repertoire was profiled, and TCRdb retains in-frame clones only, with some absent. The repertoire holds about 13,000 clones, over 50% seen once, with roughly 4% in the top ten. Sequenced input: CD4+ Tregs sorted from blood. The receptor source for this set is a human donor with alopecia areata.

This clone has just one count. DNA of the CDR3: TGTGCCAGTAGGAGGGCCCAAAGCGGGGAGACCCAGTACTTC. Its translation: CASRRAQSGETQYF. The chain is built from TRBV19 and TRBJ2-7; D is possibly TRBD2 (6 bases). The J call is doubtful: the DNA matches TRBJ2-5 better. The CDR3 runs to 14 residues. The germline gives CDR1 LNHDA, CDR2 SQIVND (reference sequence).

V is TRBV19 and J is TRBJ2-5; 7 bases fit TRBD2. Germline V gene sequence: CDR1 LNHDA, CDR2 SQIVND (reference sequence). V shed 7 bases and J 11 bases; nucleotides not matched to a gene: 25. The CDR3 extends over 17 amino acids. CDR3 nucleotides: TGTGCCAGTACGCATTCTTGGGCAGCGGGATTTGCGGGGGAGCAGTACTTC. Translated: CASTHSWAAGFAGEQYF.

The chain employs TRBV12-5 and TRBJ2-2, with a possible D match to TRBD2 (5 bases). CDR3 size: 17 residues. The germline CDR1 and CDR2 sequences are LGHNT and FRNRAP. Trimming cost V 2 bases and J 5 bases, with 18 bases left between them. The CDR3 DNA follows: TGTGCTAGTGGTTTGAAGACTTTAGGGAGTGGAACCGGGGAGCTGTTTTTT. This encodes CASGLKTLGSGTGELFF.

The CDR3 loop reads CASSGTGQGAGEQYF. The CDR3 DNA reads TGCGCCAGCAGCGGAACGGGACAGGGGGCGGGCGAGCAGTACTTC. This chain joins TRBV5-1 and TRBJ2-7, with 12 nucleotides matching TRBD1. With V trimmed by 4 bases and J by 6 bases, 8 bases remained unmatched. This CDR3 is built from 15 residues. Germline V CDR1 and CDR2: SGHRS, YFSETQ.

This clone is a singleton in its sample. The chain recombines TRBV10-2 with TRBJ1-1; D ambiguous. Germline values: CDR1 WSHSY, CDR2 SAAADI. V lost 7 bases and J 1 base, leaving 19 bases between the germline ends. The CDR3 has 16 amino acids. CDR3 residues: CASKSHAWTENTEAFF. In DNA form, the CDR3 reads TGCGCCAGCAAATCCCACGCCTGGACTGAGAACACTGAAGCTTTCTTT.

The chain has TRBV6-5 and TRBJ2-1; 11 nucleotides align to TRBD2. The CDR3 extends over 15 amino acids. Unmatched junction bases numbered 8, after V lost 8 bases and J lost 5 bases. Germline CDR1 and CDR2: MNHEY and SVGAGI. CDR3 in amino acids: CASGLAGGGNNEQFF. The CDR3 DNA is TGTGCCAGCGGTCTAGCGGGAGGAGGGAACAATGAGCAGTTCTTC.

With regard to this clone: Because the CDR3 is missing its conserved closing phenylalanine or tryptophan, this is likely a read error. The DNA is omitted, as the CDR3 cannot be located on it reliably, and the CDR3 follows TCRdb's listing. The chain has TRBV6-6 and TRBJ1-4; the D call of TRBD1 is as the table states it, not checked on the DNA. CDR1 is MNHNY and CDR2 is SVGAGI in the germline V gene (reference sequence). The CDR3 spans 9 amino acids, including both terminal residues. The CDR3 sequence is CASSKFSDI.

The chain joins TRBV14 to TRBJ2-1, with 7 bases matching TRBD2. This CDR3 has 17 amino acids. V trimming: 3 bases; J trimming: 3 bases; junction bases outside the gene matches: 11. Germline V gene lookup returns CDR1 SGHDN and CDR2 FVKESK. The CDR3, as DNA: TGTGCCAGCAGCCACCCAGAGATAGCGGGTAGCTACAATGAGCAGTTCTTC. It codes for CASSHPEIAGSYNEQFF.

The chain uses TRBV20-1 and TRBJ2-2; the D gene could be TRBD1 or TRBD2 (6 bases each). The germline gives CDR1 DFQATT, CDR2 SNEGSKA (reference sequence). The CDR3 covers 11 residues. CDR3 nucleotide sequence: TGCGGGGTAGGGGGGCCCGGGGAGCTGTTTTTT. Protein sequence: CGVGGPGELFF.

The genes are TRBV28 and TRBJ1-2; tentative D call: TRBD1 (5 bases). Trimming removed 10 bases from V and 8 bases from J, with 20 bases in between. Germline V gene lookup returns CDR1 MDHEN and CDR2 SYDVKM. The length of the CDR3 is 13 residues. As DNA, the CDR3 is TGTGCCATCCACACAACGGGGGTTTGGGGCTACACCTTC. Translation: CAIHTTGVWGYTF.

The chain combines TRBV6-1 with TRBJ2-7; 7 bases match TRBD1. V trimming: 3 bases; J trimming: 7 bases; junction bases outside the gene matches: 18. This CDR3 has 17 residues. Germline V gene sequence: CDR1 MNHNS, CDR2 SASEGT. In DNA, the CDR3 is TGTGCCAGCAGTGAGGGGGACAGACGACCCGCCCTTTGGGAGCAGTACTTC. Amino acids: CASSEGDRRPALWEQYF.

The CDR3 DNA sequence: TGTGCCAGCAGCGTAGGGCCTAGCGGGAGGAGCGATACGCAGTATTTT. This translates into CASSVGPSGRSDTQYF. The chain combines TRBV9 with TRBJ2-3, with TRBD2 identical over 11 bases. Germline assignment: CDR1 SGDLS and CDR2 YYNGEE. The CDR3 is 16 residues long. V lost 0 bases to trimming and J lost 6 bases; unmatched junction nucleotides: 6.

The chain combines TRBV7-9 with TRBJ2-1; D may be TRBD2 (6 bases). V shed 0 bases and J shed 4 bases, with 16 bases lying between them. CDR1 is SEHNR and CDR2 is FQNEAQ in the germline V gene (reference sequence). The CDR3 has 17 amino acids. CDR3 sequence: CASSLARIAGSYNEQFF. CDR3 sequence (DNA): TGTGCCAGCAGCTTAGCTAGGATCGCGGGATCATACAATGAGCAGTTCTTC.

This clone appeared a single time. The chain employs TRBV11-3 and TRBJ2-1; 12 nucleotides match TRBD2. The junction had 19 bases not matched to a gene; V was cut back by 3 bases and J by 7 bases. The CDR3 totals 20 residues. Germline CDR1 reads SGHNT; CDR2 reads YENEEA. The CDR3 DNA sequence: TGTGCCAGCAGCTTCTCCCTACCCCTAGCGGGAGGGCCATCGTCGAATGAGCAGTTCTTC. Translated: CASSFSLPLAGGPSSNEQFF.

V is TRBV5-1 and J is TRBJ2-7, with D possibly being TRBD2 (5 bases). The CDR3 is 13 amino acids. Deletions cut 0 bases from V and 7 bases from J, with 11 bases between. Germline CDR1 is SGHRS and CDR2 is YFSETQ. In nucleotides, the CDR3 is TGCGCCAGCAGCTTGGCCCCTTGGGAGGAGCAGTACTTC. Translating it yields CASSLAPWEEQYF.

The V and J genes are TRBV7-3 and TRBJ2-7; no definite D call. Trimming pared 8 bases from V and 10 bases from J, leaving 30 bases between. This CDR3 region has 16 residues. In germline, CDR1 is SGHTA, CDR2 FQGTGA. CDR3 in amino acids: CASPQSALTTADVQYF. The CDR3 nucleotides read TGTGCCAGCCCCCAGTCGGCCCTTACAACGGCTGACGTCCAGTACTTC.

V and J are TRBV6-5 and TRBJ1-2; D uncertain. Between the trimmed V and J ends, which lost 7 bases and 4 bases, there was a span of 13 bases. This CDR3 is 13 amino acids long. Per the germline V gene, CDR1 is MNHEY and CDR2 is SVGAGI. CDR3 loop: CASTTGGTYGYTF. The CDR3 bases are TGTGCCAGCACCACCGGAGGAACCTATGGCTACACCTTC.